A selection of T cell receptor beta chains follows, all from one sample in a study of T-cell reconstitution after alpha-beta-depleted transplantation in children. TCRdb ran MiXCR on the PCR reads and lists one entry per CDR3 protein. The sample lists hundreds of thousands of distinct CDR3 sequences; about 31% were seen once. Specimen: PBMCs from the stem cell graft donor, collected from the stem cell graft. These receptors were taken from a human donor who donated a stem cell graft to a child with aplastic anemia. The CDR3 runs from the conserved cysteine through the conserved F or W. A D gene is named only where the DNA matches it firmly. Size tells how often a clone was seen (once, few, many) or the class of an expanded clone, and some rows leave it out.

V	D	size	J	CDR3	DNA
TRBV27	-	-	TRBJ1-1	CASSSEFDRRNTEAFF	TGTGCCAGCAGTTCGGAGTTTGACAGGCGAAACACTGAAGCTTTCTTT
TRBV7-2	-	-	TRBJ2-1	CASSLDQGTVYNEQFF	TGTGCCAGCAGCTTAGATCAAGGGACTGTATACAATGAGCAGTTCTTC
TRBV18	TRBD2	-	TRBJ2-5	CASSPGLAGNQETQYF	TGTGCCAGCTCACCGGGACTAGCGGGGAACCAAGAGACCCAGTACTTC
TRBV28	TRBD2	few	TRBJ2-2	CASSRPGGTGELFF	TGTGCCAGCAGCCGTCCGGGGGGAACCGGGGAGCTGTTTTTT
TRBV6-1	-	few	TRBJ2-3	CASNQGWLARERTDTQYF	TGTGCCAGCAACCAAGGGTGGCTAGCGAGGGAGCGCACAGATACGCAGTATTTT
TRBV5-6	-	few	TRBJ1-5	CASSFLGYNQPQHF	TGTGCCAGCAGCTTTCTAGGCTACAATCAGCCCCAGCATTTT
TRBV29-1	TRBD1	few	TRBJ1-1	CSGGTGGNTEAFF	TGCAGCGGGGGGACAGGGGGGAACACTGAAGCTTTCTTT
TRBV29-1	-	-	TRBJ2-1	CSVGFGGLYNEQFF	TGCAGCGTTGGTTTCGGGGGGCTATACAATGAGCAGTTCTTC
TRBV27	-	many	TRBJ2-7	CASSSTGGYLSYEQYF	TGTGCCAGCAGTTCGACGGGGGGCTATTTGTCCTACGAGCAGTACTTC
TRBV6-5	TRBD2	few	TRBJ2-1	CASSYDLAGADNEQFF	TGTGCCAGCAGTTACGATCTAGCGGGGGCGGACAATGAGCAGTTCTTC
TRBV27	-	few	TRBJ1-3	CASSSTASMGNTIYF	TGTGCCAGCAGTTCGACAGCCTCGATGGGAAACACCATATATTTT